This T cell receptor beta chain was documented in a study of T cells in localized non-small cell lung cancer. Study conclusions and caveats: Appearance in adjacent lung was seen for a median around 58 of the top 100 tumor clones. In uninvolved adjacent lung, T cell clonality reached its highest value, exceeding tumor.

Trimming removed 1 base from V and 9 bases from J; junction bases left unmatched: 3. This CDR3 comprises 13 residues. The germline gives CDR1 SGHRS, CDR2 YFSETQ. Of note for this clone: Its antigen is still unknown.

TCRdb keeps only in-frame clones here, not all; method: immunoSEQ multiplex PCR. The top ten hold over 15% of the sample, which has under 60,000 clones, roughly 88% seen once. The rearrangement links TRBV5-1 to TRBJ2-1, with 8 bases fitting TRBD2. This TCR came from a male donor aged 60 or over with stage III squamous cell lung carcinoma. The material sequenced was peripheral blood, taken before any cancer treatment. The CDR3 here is CASSLSGRGEQFF. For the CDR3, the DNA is TGCGCCAGCAGCTTGAGCGGGAGAGGTGAGCAGTTCTTC.